Listed below are T cell receptor beta chains from one sample, sequenced in a study of blood T cells in healthy people across ages. From the 5' RACE reads, TCRdb called clonotypes with MiXCR, one entry per CDR3 protein. The table records more than 1,000,000 distinct CDR3 sequences, almost 25% of them present only once. These same data were also listed under a study on T cells of mothers and their children.

Sequenced input: blood. The source is a girl aged 2 to 10 in good health. CDR3s include the opening cysteine and the closing phenylalanine or tryptophan. A D gene is named only where the DNA matches it firmly. The size field is filled for only some rows; it gives once, few, many or a size class.

V gene,D gene,J gene,clone size,CDR3 protein,CDR3 DNA
TRBV12-3/TRBV12-4,.,TRBJ1-1,.,CASSFVLGDLQNTEASF,TGTGCCAGCAGTTTTGTGCTCGGTGACCTACAGAACACTGAAGCTTCCTTT
TRBV6-1,.,TRBJ2-7,few,CASSQTGVSAYEQYF,TGTGCCAGCAGTCAAACGGGGGTTTCGGCCTACGAGCAGTACTTC
TRBV7-9,.,TRBJ2-2,.,CASSLAFDTGELFF,TGTGCCAGCAGCTTAGCATTCGACACCGGGGAGCTGTTTTTT
TRBV12-3/TRBV12-4,.,TRBJ1-4,few,CASSLGDLATNEKLFF,TGTGCCAGCAGTTTAGGGGACCTTGCAACTAATGAAAAACTGTTTTTT
TRBV3-1,.,TRBJ2-5,.,CASSNSYQETQYF,TGTGCCAGCAGCAACTCGTACCAAGAGACCCAGTACTTC
TRBV2,.,TRBJ2-1,few,CASKSEVSSYNEQFF,TGTGCCAGCAAGAGTGAGGTCAGCTCCTACAATGAGCAGTTCTTC
TRBV12-3/TRBV12-4,.,TRBJ1-1,.,CASSQDSPNEAFF,TGTGCCAGCAGCCAGGACAGCCCAAATGAAGCTTTCTTT
TRBV5-1,.,TRBJ2-5,.,CASSIRTQETQYF,TGCGCCAGCAGCATCAGGACCCAAGAGACCCAGTACTTC
TRBV20-1,TRBD1,TRBJ1-5,.,CSARPGQGVQPQHF,TGCAGTGCCCGACCGGGACAGGGGGTGCAGCCCCAGCATTTT
TRBV9,TRBD1,TRBJ2-7,few,CASSRWDRYEQYF,TGTGCCAGCAGCCGATGGGACAGGTACGAGCAGTACTTC
TRBV7-8,.,TRBJ2-1,.,CASSSGTASMGSYNEQFF,TGTGCCAGCAGCTCCGGGACTGCCTCAATGGGCTCCTACAATGAGCAGTTCTTC
TRBV6-6,.,TRBJ2-7,.,CASTGLNSPYEQYF,TGTGCCAGCACGGGGCTCAACTCGCCCTACGAGCAGTACTTC
TRBV7-6,.,TRBJ2-5,few,CASSFLLGQETQYF,TGTGCCAGCAGCTTCCTGTTGGGTCAAGAGACCCAGTACTTC
TRBV6-6,.,TRBJ2-5,.,CASSYRLPETQYF,TGTGCCAGCAGCTACAGGTTACCAGAGACCCAGTACTTC
TRBV5-1,TRBD1,TRBJ2-1,.,CASSLGQGRLDEQFF,TGCGCCAGCAGCCTCGGACAGGGAAGGTTGGATGAGCAGTTCTTC
TRBV2,.,TRBJ2-7,few,CASRTGASYEQYF,TGTGCCAGCAGGACAGGAGCATCCTACGAGCAGTACTTC
TRBV7-9,TRBD1,TRBJ2-7,few,CASTPTGGLEQYF,TGTGCCAGCACCCCCACAGGGGGGCTAGAGCAGTACTTC
TRBV5-1,.,TRBJ2-7,.,CASSSETGLTYEQYF,TGCGCCAGCAGCTCCGAGACAGGACTCACCTACGAGCAGTACTTC
TRBV5-4,.,TRBJ2-4,few,CASRSAAGAKNIQYF,TGTGCCAGCAGATCGGCAGCGGGAGCCAAAAACATTCAGTACTTC
TRBV20-1,.,TRBJ1-5,.,CSADRSNQPQHF,TGCAGTGCCGACAGGAGTAATCAGCCCCAGCATTTT
TRBV7-9,TRBD2,TRBJ2-1,.,CAASGRGFDEQFF,TGTGCCGCTAGCGGGAGGGGCTTCGATGAGCAGTTCTTC
TRBV12-3/TRBV12-4,.,TRBJ2-5,.,CASRRRNQETQYF,TGTGCCAGCAGACGACGGAACCAAGAGACCCAGTACTTC
TRBV29-1,TRBD1,TRBJ2-7,.,CSVLALGGQDPYEQYF,TGCAGCGTTCTGGCTTTGGGGGGACAGGATCCCTACGAGCAGTACTTC
TRBV7-3,TRBD1,TRBJ2-1,.,CASSLTGGASNEQFF,TGTGCCAGCAGCTTGACAGGGGGCGCGAGCAATGAGCAGTTCTTC
TRBV6-4,.,TRBJ1-2,.,CASGGQNYGYTF,TGTGCCAGCGGGGGACAAAACTATGGCTACACCTTC
TRBV10-3,.,TRBJ2-7,few,CAISETGSGKQYF,TGTGCCATCAGTGAGACGGGCTCCGGCAAGCAGTACTTC
TRBV7-8,.,TRBJ2-4,few,CASSPGPRDKNIQYF,TGTGCCAGCAGCCCCGGACCCAGGGACAAAAACATTCAGTACTTC
TRBV7-9,TRBD1,TRBJ1-2,few,CASSLEGAVYGYTF,TGTGCCAGCAGCTTAGAGGGGGCGGTCTATGGCTACACCTTC
TRBV6-6,.,TRBJ2-5,.,CAIDSPGETQYF,TGTGCCATAGACAGTCCGGGTGAGACCCAGTACTTC
TRBV10-1,TRBD2,TRBJ2-1,few,CASSEIAGSVGEQFF,TGCGCCAGCAGTGAGATAGCGGGAAGCGTCGGTGAGCAGTTCTTC
TRBV5-6,TRBD2,TRBJ2-5,few,CASGSLTSGGARAEPQYF,TGTGCCAGCGGCTCTCTGACTAGCGGGGGGGCGAGGGCAGAGCCCCAGTACTTC
TRBV28,.,TRBJ2-4,.,CASSRNLLWGARDIQYF,TGTGCCAGCAGCCGCAATTTATTATGGGGGGCGCGGGACATTCAGTACTTC
TRBV20-1,.,TRBJ2-2,.,CSASAQGGYDTGELFF,TGCAGTGCTAGTGCACAGGGAGGGTACGACACCGGGGAGCTGTTTTTT
TRBV4-1,.,TRBJ1-4,.,CASSYLLRGLGGEKLFF,TGCGCCAGCAGCTACCTACTCCGGGGACTCGGCGGTGAAAAACTGTTTTTT
TRBV12-3/TRBV12-4,.,TRBJ2-1,few,CASGSNRDEQFF,TGTGCCAGCGGGTCCAATCGCGATGAGCAGTTCTTC
TRBV7-3,.,TRBJ2-1,.,CASSPGHLTYEQFF,TGTGCCAGCAGCCCGGGACACCTCACATATGAGCAGTTCTTC
TRBV20-1,TRBD2,TRBJ2-4,few,CSARIAGGRAAKNIQYF,TGCAGTGCTAGAATAGCGGGAGGGAGGGCGGCCAAAAACATTCAGTACTTC
TRBV11-3,.,TRBJ2-5,.,CASSLRVFQETQYF,TGTGCCAGCAGCTTACGGGTCTTCCAAGAGACCCAGTACTTC
TRBV20-1,.,TRBJ2-5,.,CSPLRYSGETQYF,TGCAGCCCCTTACGATATAGCGGAGAGACCCAGTACTTC
TRBV20-1,.,TRBJ1-6,few,CSASLGQAVPLHF,TGCAGTGCTTCGCTGGGACAAGCCGTCCCCCTCCACTTT
TRBV9,.,TRBJ2-1,.,CASSSGSSCGNEQFF,TGTGCCAGCAGCTCGGGGTCTAGTTGCGGGAATGAGCAGTTCTTC
TRBV4-1,.,TRBJ2-2,few,CASSQNPGYTGELFF,TGCGCCAGCAGCCAAAACCCAGGGTACACCGGGGAGCTGTTTTTT
TRBV29-1,.,TRBJ2-7,.,CSVVYRESYEQYF,TGCAGCGTAGTCTACAGGGAATCCTACGAGCAGTACTTC
TRBV20-1,.,TRBJ2-1,.,CSARKLGGYNEQFF,TGCAGTGCTAGGAAATTGGGGGGTTACAATGAGCAGTTCTTC
TRBV27,.,TRBJ2-7,few,CASSKGDNFVVEQYF,TGTGCCAGCAGTAAGGGGGACAATTTCGTCGTAGAGCAGTACTTC
TRBV12-3/TRBV12-4,TRBD2,TRBJ2-5,.,CASSLGTSGRLEQETQYF,TGTGCCAGCAGTTTAGGGACTAGCGGGAGGCTGGAACAAGAGACCCAGTACTTC
TRBV9,.,TRBJ1-6,few,CASSVGGSQGGSPLHF,TGTGCCAGCAGCGTAGGGGGGTCACAGGGAGGCTCACCCCTCCACTTT
TRBV4-1,TRBD2,TRBJ2-7,.,CASSQVSGNNYEQYF,TGCGCCAGCAGCCAAGTTAGCGGGAACAACTACGAGCAGTACTTC